The entry that follows covers one T cell receptor beta chain sequence. Recruits, aged about 18 to 100 years, lived in 25 or so US areas. This entry is derived from a study of blood T cell repertoires in COVID-19. The wider study: Collection of acute and convalescent COVID-19 samples took place in the United States, Italy and Spain. T cells, B-cell-depleted T cells, or PBMCs supplied cDNA or gDNA.

In the original workflow: Reference gene primer amplification gave estimated nucleated cell counts. The table came from immunoSEQ multiplex PCR; TCRdb's copy has only in-frame clones and leaves some out. The V and J calls and clone size were taken over from that table, and D and trimming were inferred from the DNA. Of approximately 260,000 clones in the sample, around 80% were seen once. Germline V gene data show CDR1 as GTSNPN and CDR2 as SVGIG (reference sequence). The CDR3 loop spans 13 amino acids. Trimming took 8 bases from V and 6 from J; bases not matched to a gene: 5. The V gene is TRBV30, the J gene TRBJ2-2, with 11 positions matching TRBD1. The TCR was taken from a man aged 25-45 years with acute COVID-19. Sequenced material: PBMCs or T cells enriched from blood (not recorded which). The CDR3 is CASRDRGAGELFF. The CDR3 coding sequence is TGTGCCAGCCGGGACAGGGGGGCCGGGGAGCTGTTTTTT.